This T cell receptor beta chain was found in a study of shared clonotypes between healthy human individuals. Study results and limitations: The study found lower generation probabilities in non-shared clonotypes than in those shared by all four donors.

For this clone: The antigen is unknown.

The naive CD8 population came from CD45RO-negative cells selected for CCR7, without terminally differentiated effector memory CD45RA+ cells. The assay used deep level. Here immunoSEQ multiplex PCR was the method, and the copy in TCRdb shows in-frame clones only, minus some. The repertoire has over 800,000 clones, 80% to 95% of them found once; the top ten carry approximately 25%. The junction had 4 bases not matched to a gene; V was cut back by 0 bases and J by 0 bases. CDR3 length equals 16 residues. Germline V gives CDR1 KGHSH, CDR2 LQKENI. The receptor was isolated from a man aged 25-45 years in good health. The sample taken for sequencing was naive CD8+ T cells sorted from blood. The genes are TRBV18 and TRBJ2-7, with 8 bases aligning to TRBD1. The DNA for the CDR3 is TGTGCCAGCTCACCACCCAGGGGGCCCCTCTCCTACGAGCAGTACTTC. It is translated as CASSPPRGPLSYEQYF. Filled out from reference TRBV18 and TRBJ2-7, the complete variable domain reads NAGVMQNPRHLVRRRGQEARLRCSPMKGHSHVYWYRQLPEEGLKFMVYLQKENIIDESGMPKERFSAEFPKEGPSILRIQQVVRGDSAAYFCASSPPRGPLSYEQYFGPGTRLTVT.